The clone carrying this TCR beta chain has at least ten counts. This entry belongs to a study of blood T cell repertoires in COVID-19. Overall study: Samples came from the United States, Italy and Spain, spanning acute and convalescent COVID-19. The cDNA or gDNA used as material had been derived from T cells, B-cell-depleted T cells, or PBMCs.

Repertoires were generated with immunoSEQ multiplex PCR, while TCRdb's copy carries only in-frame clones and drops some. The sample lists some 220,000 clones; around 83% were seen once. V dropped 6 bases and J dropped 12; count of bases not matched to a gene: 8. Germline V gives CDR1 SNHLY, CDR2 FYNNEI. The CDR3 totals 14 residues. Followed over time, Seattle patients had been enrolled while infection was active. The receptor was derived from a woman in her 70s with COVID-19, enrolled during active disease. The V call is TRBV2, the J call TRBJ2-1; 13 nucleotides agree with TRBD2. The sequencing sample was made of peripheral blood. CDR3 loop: CASSYGLAGVWQFF. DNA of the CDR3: TGTGCCAGCAGCTACGGACTAGCGGGAGTATGGCAGTTCTTC.